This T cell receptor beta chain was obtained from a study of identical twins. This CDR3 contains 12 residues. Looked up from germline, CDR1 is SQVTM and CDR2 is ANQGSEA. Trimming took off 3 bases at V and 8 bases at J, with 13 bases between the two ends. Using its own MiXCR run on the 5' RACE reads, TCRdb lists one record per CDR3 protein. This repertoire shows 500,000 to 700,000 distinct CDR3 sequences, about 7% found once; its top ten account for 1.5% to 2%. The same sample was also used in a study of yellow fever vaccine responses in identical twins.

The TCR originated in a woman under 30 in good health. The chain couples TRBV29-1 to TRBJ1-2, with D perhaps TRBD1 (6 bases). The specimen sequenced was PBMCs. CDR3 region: CSVDAGGWGYTF. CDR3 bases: TGCAGCGTTGATGCGGGGGGCTGGGGCTACACCTTC.